These 8 T cell receptor beta chains were all obtained from the same sample, sequenced in a study of pediatric ulcerative colitis (dated by TCRdb to the late 2010s). During colonoscopy, one to two pinch biopsies were obtained from the rectum for research purposes. Libraries were built with the immunoSEQ multiplex PCR assay. TCRdb's version of the immuneACCESS table is confined to in-frame rearrangements and falls short of the full clone set. An unresolved V gene accounts for under half of the shortfall where checked; the remainder is of unknown origin. A total of approximately 13,000 clones appear in this sample, 70% to 80% of them only once. The ten most abundant clones make up 4.5% of the sample. The sequenced material came from gut tissue. The receptor source for this set is a boy between 5 and 17 years old who was a control in a study of pediatric ulcerative colitis.

The chain uses TRBV2 and TRBJ2-5, with D possibly TRBD2 on 6 matching bases. Germline-derived CDR1 and CDR2 are SNHLY and FYNNEI. V was trimmed by 5 bases and J by 5 bases, leaving 12 bases between them. This CDR3 region has 13 residues. CDR3 loop: CASSPTRAETQYF. CDR3 DNA: TGTGCCAGCAGTCCGACTAGGGCCGAGACCCAGTACTTC.

This clone was found a few times. This sequence joins TRBV5-4 and TRBJ2-6; a weak D match, TRBD1 (6 bases). The CDR3 has 18 residues. Germline V lookup: CDR1 SGHNT, CDR2 YYREEE (reference sequence). The V end was cut by 3 bases, the J end by 0 bases, with 16 bases between. DNA of the CDR3: TGTGCCAGCAGCTCAGCCTCCAGGGGTAGCTCTGGGGCCAACGTCCTGACTTTC. Translating it yields CASSSASRGSSGANVLTF.

This sequence joins TRBV20-1 and TRBJ2-1; D remains ambiguous. Per the germline V gene, CDR1 is DFQATT and CDR2 is SNEGSKA (reference sequence). The CDR3 has 10 residues. The V end was cut by 0 bases, the J end by 8 bases, with 2 bases between. The CDR3 spells CSAREHEQFF. Here the CDR3 DNA reads TGCAGTGCTAGAGAACATGAGCAGTTCTTC.

This chain connects TRBV18 to TRBJ2-3; D is possibly TRBD1 or TRBD2 (6 bases each). V lost 4 bases, J lost 2 bases, and 16 bases lay in between. The CDR3 sequence is 16 residues long. In germline, CDR1 is KGHSH, CDR2 LQKENI. Here the CDR3 DNA reads TGTGCCAGCTCACGGGTCGGCAGGGGACTCACAGATACGCAGTATTTT. It yields the protein CASSRVGRGLTDTQYF.

The rearrangement joins TRBV11-3 to TRBJ2-1, with a tentative D call TRBD1 (5 bases). The CDR3 runs to 15 residues. Looked up from germline, CDR1 is SGHNT and CDR2 is YENEEA. V was pared by 2 bases and J by 4 bases, with 12 bases between. This CDR3 reads CASSLFSGLYNEQFF. The CDR3 DNA follows: TGTGCCAGCAGCTTATTTTCAGGGTTGTACAATGAGCAGTTCTTC.

This rearrangement joins TRBV2 to TRBJ2-7; 12 bases agree with TRBD1. Per the germline V gene, CDR1 is SNHLY and CDR2 is FYNNEI. The CDR3 covers 15 residues. V was clipped by 5 bases and J by 4 bases; unmatched bases: 6. The CDR3 DNA reads TGTGCCAGCAGTACGGGACAGGGGGCTGCTTACGAGCAGTACTTC. Translated, it gives CASSTGQGAAYEQYF.

This clone was counted a single time. Other DNA sequences in the sample encode the same CDR3. The genes are TRBV2 and TRBJ2-3; 9 nucleotides match TRBD1. This CDR3 contains 12 residues. J lost 9 bases, V lost 6 bases, and 4 bases had no gene match. Germline CDR1 reads SNHLY; CDR2 reads FYNNEI. The CDR3 reads CASRDRGDTQYF. The CDR3 DNA sequence: TGTGCCAGCAGGGACAGGGGAGACACGCAGTATTTT.

The J gene is TRBJ1-2, the V gene TRBV7-3; D call uncertain. Per germline, CDR1 SGHTA and CDR2 FQGTGA. V was clipped by 0 bases and J by 6 bases, with 8 bases between them. This CDR3 has 13 amino acids. Written as DNA, the CDR3 is TGTGCCAGCAGCTTAACCGCCGGGAATGGCTACACCTTC. Translation gives CASSLTAGNGYTF.